Listed below are T cell receptor beta chains from one sample, sequenced in a study of cytomegalovirus exposure and HLA in healthy donors. Method: immunoSEQ multiplex PCR; TCRdb's copy keeps in-frame clones and lacks some. The sample lists over 150,000 clones, roughly nine tenths occurring once. Sequencing was done on a sample of PBMCs. The receptors derive from a woman aged 18 to 35 in good health and CMV-seropositive. Both conserved end residues are part of each CDR3. The D gene is left open where the match is weak. Clone size appears in some rows only: once, few, many, or a class for an expanded clone.

d_call,v_call,clone_size,j_call,cdr3_length,cdr3_aa,cdr3_nt
-,TRBV5-1,-,TRBJ2-2,16,CASSHIQGPNTGELFF,TGCGCCAGCAGCCATATACAGGGTCCGAACACCGGGGAGCTGTTTTTT
TRBD2,TRBV7-3,-,TRBJ2-1,16,CASSLIPAGGDNEQFF,TGTGCCAGCAGCTTAATCCCAGCGGGAGGGGACAATGAGCAGTTCTTC
-,TRBV6-1,-,TRBJ2-7,15,CASSEKYGQTYEQYF,TGTGCCAGCAGTGAAAAATATGGACAGACCTACGAGCAGTACTTC
-,TRBV4-2,-,TRBJ2-2,16,CASSQDFRGSPGELFF,TGTGCCAGCAGCCAAGATTTTAGGGGGTCGCCCGGGGAGCTGTTTTTT
TRBD1,TRBV7-8,once,TRBJ2-3,15,CASSTRQGATDTQYF,TGTGCCAGCAGCACCCGACAGGGGGCGACAGATACGCAGTATTTT
TRBD1,TRBV5-1,-,TRBJ2-1,12,CASSLSTGVAFF,TGCGCCAGCAGCCTATCAACAGGGGTTGCGTTCTTC
-,TRBV5-1,-,TRBJ2-7,15,CASSLGGGQTYEQYF,TGCGCCAGCAGCTTGGGTGGCGGGCAGACCTACGAGCAGTACTTC
TRBD1,TRBV19,once,TRBJ1-3,14,CASSTGGHGNTIYF,TGTGCCAGTAGCACAGGGGGACATGGAAACACCATATATTTT
TRBD2,TRBV27,-,TRBJ2-1,16,CASSLSTSGNYNEQFF,TGTGCCAGCAGTTTATCCACTAGCGGGAACTACAATGAGCAGTTCTTC
-,TRBV11-2,-,TRBJ2-4,14,CASSSSPSKNIQYF,TGTGCCAGCAGCTCCTCCCCCTCCAAAAACATTCAGTACTTC
-,TRBV28,-,TRBJ1-5,14,CASSFSTAYQPQHF,TGTGCCAGCAGTTTCTCCACAGCCTATCAGCCCCAGCATTTT
-,TRBV4-1,-,TRBJ2-7,14,CASSQESLRGLQYF,TGCGCCAGCAGCCAAGAGAGCCTGAGAGGATTGCAGTACTTC
-,TRBV6-5,-,TRBJ2-2,15,CASSYEGQNTGELFF,TGTGCCAGCAGTTACGAAGGACAGAACACCGGGGAGCTGTTTTTT
TRBD2,TRBV7-3,-,TRBJ2-2,16,CASSLGGRADTGELFF,TGTGCCAGCAGCTTAGGCGGGAGGGCCGACACCGGGGAGCTGTTTTTT
-,TRBV30,few,TRBJ1-2,13,CAWSLGAGYGYTF,TGTGCCTGGAGTTTGGGGGCGGGCTATGGCTACACCTTC
-,TRBV29-1,-,TRBJ2-5,12,CSVGAKGETQYF,TGCAGCGTTGGAGCCAAGGGGGAGACCCAGTACTTC
-,TRBV15,-,TRBJ1-5,15,CATSREQGLNQPQHF,TGTGCCACCAGCAGAGAGCAGGGACTCAATCAGCCCCAGCATTTT
-,TRBV10-2,-,TRBJ2-5,12,CASSVGGETQYF,TGCGCCAGCAGTGTAGGGGGTGAGACCCAGTACTTC
-,TRBV5-6,-,TRBJ1-1,14,CASSLRGMNTEAFF,TGTGCCAGCAGCTTGCGGGGGATGAACACTGAAGCTTTCTTT
TRBD2,TRBV27,-,TRBJ2-6,17,CASRAGSSLPGANVLTF,TGTGCCAGCAGAGCGGGGTCGAGCTTACCCGGGGCCAACGTCCTGACTTTC
-,TRBV29-1,-,TRBJ2-4,12,CSVEDPGNIQYF,TGCAGCGTTGAAGATCCCGGGAACATTCAGTACTTC
TRBD1,TRBV10-1,-,TRBJ1-1,17,CASSDSMGQNLNTEAFF,TGCGCCAGCAGTGACAGTATGGGACAGAACTTGAACACTGAAGCTTTCTTT
-,TRBV5-4,-,TRBJ2-4,14,CASSLVNRAHIQYF,TGTGCCAGCAGCTTGGTAAACAGGGCCCACATTCAGTACTTC
-,TRBV25-1,-,TRBJ2-2,13,CASSESNTGELFF,TGTGCCAGCAGTGAATCAAACACCGGGGAGCTGTTTTTT
TRBD2,TRBV5-1,-,TRBJ2-5,16,CASSLGGAGASETQYF,TGCGCCAGCAGCTTGGGCGGGGCGGGAGCATCAGAGACCCAGTACTTC
-,TRBV4-2,-,TRBJ2-7,16,CASSQALSSSSYEQYF,TGTGCCAGCAGCCAAGCCTTAAGCTCAAGCTCCTACGAGCAGTACTTC
-,TRBV7-9,-,TRBJ1-2,16,CASSLGPNIEGDGYTF,TGTGCCAGCAGCTTAGGCCCTAATATAGAGGGGGATGGCTACACCTTC
-,TRBV5-1,-,TRBJ2-7,15,CASSLGQLSSYEQYF,TGCGCCAGCAGCTTGGGACAGCTGAGCTCCTACGAGCAGTACTTC
-,TRBV5-1,-,TRBJ1-2,13,CASSLGVRDGYTF,TGCGCCAGCAGCTTGGGGGTCCGGGATGGCTACACCTTC
TRBD1,TRBV9,-,TRBJ2-6,17,CASSGGTGVTGANVLTF,TGTGCCAGCAGCGGCGGGACAGGGGTAACTGGGGCCAACGTCCTGACTTTC
TRBD2,TRBV5-5,-,TRBJ2-5,15,CASSWSGTFQETQYF,TGTGCCAGCAGTTGGAGCGGGACCTTTCAAGAGACCCAGTACTTC